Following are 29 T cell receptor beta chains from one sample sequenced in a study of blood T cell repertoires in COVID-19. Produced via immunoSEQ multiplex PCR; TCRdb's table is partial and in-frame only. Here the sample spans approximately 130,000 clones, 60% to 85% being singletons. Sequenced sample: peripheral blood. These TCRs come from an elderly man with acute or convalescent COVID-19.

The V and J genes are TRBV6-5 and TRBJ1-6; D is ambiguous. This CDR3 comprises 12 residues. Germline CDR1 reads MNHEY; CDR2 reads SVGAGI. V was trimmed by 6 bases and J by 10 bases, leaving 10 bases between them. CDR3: CASRFGDSPLHF. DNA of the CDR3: TGTGCCAGCAGGTTTGGAGACTCACCCCTCCACTTT.

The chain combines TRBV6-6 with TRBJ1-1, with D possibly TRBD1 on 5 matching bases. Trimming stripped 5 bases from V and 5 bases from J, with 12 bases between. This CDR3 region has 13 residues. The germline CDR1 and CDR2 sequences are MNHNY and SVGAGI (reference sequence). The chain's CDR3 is CASSPFRGTEAFF. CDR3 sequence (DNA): TGTGCCAGCAGTCCATTCCGGGGGACTGAAGCTTTCTTT.

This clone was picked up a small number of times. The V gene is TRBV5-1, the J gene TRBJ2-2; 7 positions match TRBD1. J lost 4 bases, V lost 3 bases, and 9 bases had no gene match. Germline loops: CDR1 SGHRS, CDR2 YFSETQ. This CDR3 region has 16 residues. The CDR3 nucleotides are TGCGCCAGCAGCTGGGATGGACAGGCCACCACCGGGGAGCTGTTTTTT. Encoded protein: CASSWDGQATTGELFF.

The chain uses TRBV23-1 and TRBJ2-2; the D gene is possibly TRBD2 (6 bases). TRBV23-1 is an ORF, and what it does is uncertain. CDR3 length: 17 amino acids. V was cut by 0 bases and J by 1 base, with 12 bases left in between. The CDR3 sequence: CASSQSRGNRNTGELFF. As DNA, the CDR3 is TGCGCCAGCAGTCAATCGCGCGGGAACCGGAACACCGGGGAGCTGTTTTTT.

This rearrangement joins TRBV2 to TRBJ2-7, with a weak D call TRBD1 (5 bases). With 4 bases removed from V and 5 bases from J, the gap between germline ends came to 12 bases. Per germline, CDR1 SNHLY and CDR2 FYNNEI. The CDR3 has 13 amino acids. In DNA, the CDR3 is TGTGCCAGCAGTGTACAGGTGGGGAACGAGCAGTACTTC. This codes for CASSVQVGNEQYF.

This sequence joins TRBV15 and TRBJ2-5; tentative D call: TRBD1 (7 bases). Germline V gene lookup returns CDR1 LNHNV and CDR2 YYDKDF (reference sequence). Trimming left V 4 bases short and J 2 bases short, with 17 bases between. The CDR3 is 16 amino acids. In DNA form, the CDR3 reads TGTGCCACCAGCACCGGCGGGACAGTAAAACAAGAGACCCAGTACTTC. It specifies CATSTGGTVKQETQYF.

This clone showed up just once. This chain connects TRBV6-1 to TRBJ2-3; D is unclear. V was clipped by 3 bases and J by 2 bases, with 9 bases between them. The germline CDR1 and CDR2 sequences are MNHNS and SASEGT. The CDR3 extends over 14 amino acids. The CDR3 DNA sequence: TGTGCCAGCAGTGAGGCCCAACACACAGATACGCAGTATTTT. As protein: CASSEAQHTDTQYF.

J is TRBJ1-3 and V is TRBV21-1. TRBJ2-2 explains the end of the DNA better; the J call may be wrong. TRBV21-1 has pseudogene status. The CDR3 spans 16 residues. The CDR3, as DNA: TGTGCCAGCAGCAAGCTTATGGAGAGGGAAACCCAGGAGCTGTTTTTT. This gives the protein CASSKLMERETQELFF.

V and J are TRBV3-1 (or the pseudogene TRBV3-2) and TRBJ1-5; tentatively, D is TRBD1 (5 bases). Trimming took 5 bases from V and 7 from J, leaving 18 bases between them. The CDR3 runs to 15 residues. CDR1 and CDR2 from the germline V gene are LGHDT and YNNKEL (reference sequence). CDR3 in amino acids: CASSVGGRRDQPQHF. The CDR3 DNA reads TGTGCCAGCAGCGTGGGGGGTAGAAGGGACCAGCCCCAGCATTTT.

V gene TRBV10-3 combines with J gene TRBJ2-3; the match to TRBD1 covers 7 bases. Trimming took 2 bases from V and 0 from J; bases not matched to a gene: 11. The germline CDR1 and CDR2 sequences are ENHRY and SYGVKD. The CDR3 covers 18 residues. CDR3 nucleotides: TGTGCCATCAGTGAGAGTGGGGGAAGGGGGCTTAGCACAGATACGCAGTATTTT. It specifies CAISESGGRGLSTDTQYF.

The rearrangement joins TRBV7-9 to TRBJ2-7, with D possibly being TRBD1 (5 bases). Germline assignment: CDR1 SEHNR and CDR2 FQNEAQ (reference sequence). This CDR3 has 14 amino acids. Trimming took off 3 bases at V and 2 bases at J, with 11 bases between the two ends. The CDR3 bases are TGTGCCAGCAGCTTCGGGCAGGGTCCCTACGAGCAGTACTTC. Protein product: CASSFGQGPYEQYF.

CDR3 amino acids: CASSTDSRGETQYF. In nucleotides, the CDR3 is TGTGCCAGCAGCACCGACTCACGAGGAGAGACCCAGTACTTC. The chain recombines TRBV5-6 with TRBJ2-5; no firm D call. The germline V gene encodes CDR1 SGHDT and CDR2 YYEEEE. This CDR3 contains 14 residues. The V gene lost 4 bases and the J gene lost 4 bases, with 14 bases spanning the gap.

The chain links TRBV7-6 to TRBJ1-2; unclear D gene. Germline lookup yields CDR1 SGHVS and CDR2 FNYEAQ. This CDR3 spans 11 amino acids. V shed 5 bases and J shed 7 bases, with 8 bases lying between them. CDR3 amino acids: CASSLKSGYTF. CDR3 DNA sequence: TGTGCCAGCAGCCTAAAAAGTGGCTACACCTTC.

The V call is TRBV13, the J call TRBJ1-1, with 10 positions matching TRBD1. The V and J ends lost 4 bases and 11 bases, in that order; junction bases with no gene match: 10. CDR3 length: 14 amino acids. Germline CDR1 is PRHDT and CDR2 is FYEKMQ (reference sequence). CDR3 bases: TGTGCCAGCAGCTACGGGACAGGGGAGGTTGTTGCTTTCTTT. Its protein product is CASSYGTGEVVAFF. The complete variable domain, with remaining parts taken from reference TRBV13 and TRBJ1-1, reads AAGVIQSPRHLIKEKRETATLKCYPIPRHDTVYWYQQGPGQDPQFLISFYEKMQSDKGSIPDRFSAQQFSDYHSELNMSSLELGDSALYFCASSYGTGEVVAFFGQGTRLTVV.

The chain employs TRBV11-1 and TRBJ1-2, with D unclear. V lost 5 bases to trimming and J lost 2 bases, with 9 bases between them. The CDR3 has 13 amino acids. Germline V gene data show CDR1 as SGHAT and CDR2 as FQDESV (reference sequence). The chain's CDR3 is CASSPTDNYGYTF. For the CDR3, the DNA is TGTGCCAGCAGCCCTACAGACAACTATGGCTACACCTTC.

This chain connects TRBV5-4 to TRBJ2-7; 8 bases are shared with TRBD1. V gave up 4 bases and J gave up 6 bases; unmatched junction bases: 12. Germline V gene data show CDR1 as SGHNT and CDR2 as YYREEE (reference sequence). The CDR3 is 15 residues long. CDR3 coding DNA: TGTGCCAGCAGCCATTGGGGACAGGCCCCCCTCGAGCAGTACTTC. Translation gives CASSHWGQAPLEQYF.

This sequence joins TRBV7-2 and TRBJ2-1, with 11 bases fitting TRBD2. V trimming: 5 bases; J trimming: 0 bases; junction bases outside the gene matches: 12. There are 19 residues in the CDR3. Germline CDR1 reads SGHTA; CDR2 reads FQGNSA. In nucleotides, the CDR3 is TGTGCCAGCAGCGTACGGACTAGCGGGCGTAGGAGCTCCTACAATGAGCAGTTCTTC. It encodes CASSVRTSGRRSSYNEQFF.

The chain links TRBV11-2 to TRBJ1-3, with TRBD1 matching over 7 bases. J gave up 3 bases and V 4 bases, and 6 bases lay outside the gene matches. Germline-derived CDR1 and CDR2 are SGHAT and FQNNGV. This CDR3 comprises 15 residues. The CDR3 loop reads CASSSSQGFGNTIYF. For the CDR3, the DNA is TGTGCCAGCAGCTCCTCACAGGGGTTTGGAAACACCATATATTTT.

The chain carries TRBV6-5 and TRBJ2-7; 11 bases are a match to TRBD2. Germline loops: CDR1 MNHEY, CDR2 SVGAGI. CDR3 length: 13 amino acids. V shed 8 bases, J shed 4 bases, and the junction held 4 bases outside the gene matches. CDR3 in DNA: TGTGCCAGCGTGACTAGCGGGGAATACGAGCAGTACTTC. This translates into CASVTSGEYEQYF.

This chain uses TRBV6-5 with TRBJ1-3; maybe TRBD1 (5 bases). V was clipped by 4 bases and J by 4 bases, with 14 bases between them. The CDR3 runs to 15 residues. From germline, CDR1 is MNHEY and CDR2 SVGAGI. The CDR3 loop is CASSSPGGVGNTIYF. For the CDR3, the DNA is TGTGCCAGCAGTTCGCCGGGAGGGGTCGGAAACACCATATATTTT.

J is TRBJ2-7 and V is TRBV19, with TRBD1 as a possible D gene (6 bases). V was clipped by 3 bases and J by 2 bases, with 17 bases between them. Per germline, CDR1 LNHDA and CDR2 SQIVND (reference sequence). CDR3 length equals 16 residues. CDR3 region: CASSIRAGAITYEQYF. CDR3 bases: TGTGCCAGTAGTATTCGGGCAGGGGCGATAACCTACGAGCAGTACTTC. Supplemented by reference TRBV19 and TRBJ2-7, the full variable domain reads DGGITQSPKYLFRKEGQNVTLSCEQNLNHDAMYWYRQDPGQGLRLIYYSQIVNDFQKGDIAEGYSVSREKKESFPLTVTSAQKNPTAFYLCASSIRAGAITYEQYFGPGTRLTVT.

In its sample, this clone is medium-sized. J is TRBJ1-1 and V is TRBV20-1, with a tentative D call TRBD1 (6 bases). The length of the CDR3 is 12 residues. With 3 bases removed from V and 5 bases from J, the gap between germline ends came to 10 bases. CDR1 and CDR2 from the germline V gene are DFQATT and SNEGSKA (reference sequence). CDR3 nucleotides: TGCAGTGCTAGTACAGGGCGGACTGAAGCTTTCTTT. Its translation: CSASTGRTEAFF.

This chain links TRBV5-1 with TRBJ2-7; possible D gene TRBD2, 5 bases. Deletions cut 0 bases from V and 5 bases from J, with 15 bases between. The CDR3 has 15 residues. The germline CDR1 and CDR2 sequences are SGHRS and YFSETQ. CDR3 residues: CASSLGGFRDHEQYF. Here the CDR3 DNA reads TGCGCCAGCAGCTTGGGAGGGTTTAGAGACCACGAGCAGTACTTC.

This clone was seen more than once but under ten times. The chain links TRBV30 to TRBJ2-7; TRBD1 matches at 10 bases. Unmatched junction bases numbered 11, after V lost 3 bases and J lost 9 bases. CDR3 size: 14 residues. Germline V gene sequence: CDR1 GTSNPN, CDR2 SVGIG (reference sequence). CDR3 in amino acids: CAWRATGGLGAQYF. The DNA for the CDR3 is TGTGCCTGGAGAGCGACAGGGGGCCTTGGCGCGCAGTACTTC.

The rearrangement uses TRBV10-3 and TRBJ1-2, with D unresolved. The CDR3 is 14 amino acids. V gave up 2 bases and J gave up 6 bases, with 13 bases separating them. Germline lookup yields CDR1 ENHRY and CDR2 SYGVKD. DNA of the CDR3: TGTGCCATCAGTGAGCCTGACAAGTTCGATGGCTACACCTTC. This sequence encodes CAISEPDKFDGYTF.

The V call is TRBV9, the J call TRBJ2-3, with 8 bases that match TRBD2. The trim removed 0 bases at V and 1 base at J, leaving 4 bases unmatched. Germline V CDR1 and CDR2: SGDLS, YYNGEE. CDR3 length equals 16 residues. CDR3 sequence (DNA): TGTGCCAGCAGCGTAGGAGCGGGGGAGGGCACAGATACGCAGTATTTT. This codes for CASSVGAGEGTDTQYF.

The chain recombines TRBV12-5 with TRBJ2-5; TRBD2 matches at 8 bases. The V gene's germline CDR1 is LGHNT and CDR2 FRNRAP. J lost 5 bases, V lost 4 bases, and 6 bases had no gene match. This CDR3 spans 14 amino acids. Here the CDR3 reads CASGYVGRGETQYF. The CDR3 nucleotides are TGTGCTAGTGGTTACGTCGGGAGGGGTGAGACCCAGTACTTC. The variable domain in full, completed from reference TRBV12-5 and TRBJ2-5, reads DARVTQTPRHKVTEMGQEVTMRCQPILGHNTVFWYRQTMMQGLELLAYFRNRAPLDDSGMPKDRFSAEMPDATLATLKIQPSEPRDSAVYFCASGYVGRGETQYFGPGTRLLVL.

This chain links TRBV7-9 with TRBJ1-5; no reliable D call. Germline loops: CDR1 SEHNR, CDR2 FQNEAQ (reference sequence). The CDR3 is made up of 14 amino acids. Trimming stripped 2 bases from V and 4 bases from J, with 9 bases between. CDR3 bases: TGTGCCAGCAGCTTATCAGGAATTAATCAGCCCCAGCATTTT. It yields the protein CASSLSGINQPQHF. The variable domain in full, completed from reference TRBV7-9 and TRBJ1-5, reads DTGVSQNPRHKITKRGQNVTFRCDPISEHNRLYWYRQTLGQGPEFLTYFQNEAQLEKSRLLSDRFSAERPKGSFSTLEIQRTEQGDSAMYLCASSLSGINQPQHFGDGTRLSIL.

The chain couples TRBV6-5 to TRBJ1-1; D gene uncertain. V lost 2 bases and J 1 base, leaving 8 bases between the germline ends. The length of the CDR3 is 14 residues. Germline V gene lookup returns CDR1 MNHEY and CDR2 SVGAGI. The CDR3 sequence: CASSYRPGNTEAFF. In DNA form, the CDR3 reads TGTGCCAGCAGTTACCGTCCAGGGAACACTGAAGCTTTCTTT.